The rows below give T cell receptor beta chains drawn from one sample of a study of shared clonotypes between healthy human individuals. The assay was immunoSEQ multiplex PCR, and TCRdb's table has in-frame clones only and misses some. Here the sample spans around 1,900,000 clones, 93% being singletons. Sequencing was carried out using naive CD8+ T cells from PBMCs. Every receptor here comes from a man aged 18 to 29 in good health. Some clones in this sample may be carry-over from other donors' samples. CDR3s include the opening cysteine and the closing phenylalanine or tryptophan. The D gene is left open where the match is weak. Clone size is stated in some rows and not others, as once, few, many or a class when expanded.

j_call: TRBJ2-1
clone_size: -
v_call: TRBV9
d_call: TRBD2
cdr3_aa: CASSPGPGLAGIEQFF
cdr3_nt: TGTGCCAGCAGCCCGGGACCGGGACTAGCGGGAATTGAGCAGTTCTTC

j_call: TRBJ2-3
clone_size: -
v_call: TRBV7-8
d_call: -
cdr3_aa: CASRPRPGLAGITDTQYF
cdr3_nt: TGTGCCAGCAGACCTCGGCCGGGTCTGGCGGGAATCACAGATACGCAGTATTTT

j_call: TRBJ1-2
clone_size: -
v_call: TRBV4-1
d_call: TRBD1
cdr3_aa: CASSQAPGTESYGYTF
cdr3_nt: TGCGCCAGCAGCCAAGCCCCCGGGACAGAGAGTTATGGCTACACCTTC

j_call: TRBJ2-2
clone_size: -
v_call: TRBV11-1
d_call: -
cdr3_aa: CASSLRQGGGSNTGELFF
cdr3_nt: TGTGCCAGCAGCTTGCGTCAGGGGGGCGGATCGAACACCGGGGAGCTGTTTTTT

j_call: TRBJ1-1
clone_size: -
v_call: TRBV11-3
d_call: -
cdr3_aa: CASGEGPNTEAFF
cdr3_nt: TGTGCCAGCGGCGAGGGACCGAACACTGAAGCTTTCTTT

j_call: TRBJ2-1
clone_size: -
v_call: TRBV7-3
d_call: -
cdr3_aa: CASSLDNEQFF
cdr3_nt: TGTGCCAGCAGCTTAGATAATGAGCAGTTCTTC

j_call: TRBJ2-1
clone_size: -
v_call: TRBV28
d_call: -
cdr3_aa: CASSSLRVGASYNEQFF
cdr3_nt: TGTGCCAGCAGTTCCCTGAGGGTGGGGGCCTCCTACAATGAGCAGTTCTTC

j_call: TRBJ2-3
clone_size: -
v_call: TRBV4-1
d_call: TRBD2
cdr3_aa: CASSQAGLAGVVDTQYF
cdr3_nt: TGCGCCAGCAGCCAAGCGGGACTAGCGGGAGTGGTAGATACGCAGTATTTT

j_call: TRBJ1-2
clone_size: -
v_call: TRBV6-1
d_call: -
cdr3_aa: CASSYAGGYTF
cdr3_nt: TGTGCCAGCAGTTATGCAGGGGGCTACACCTTC

j_call: TRBJ1-5
clone_size: -
v_call: TRBV19
d_call: -
cdr3_aa: CASSIRGGNQPQHF
cdr3_nt: TGTGCCAGTAGTATAAGGGGTGGCAATCAGCCCCAGCATTTT

j_call: TRBJ2-1
clone_size: -
v_call: TRBV28
d_call: -
cdr3_aa: CASCPGSYNEQFF
cdr3_nt: TGTGCCAGCTGCCCGGGGTCCTACAATGAGCAGTTCTTC

j_call: TRBJ1-1
clone_size: few
v_call: TRBV28
d_call: -
cdr3_aa: CASSLGTRTEAFF
cdr3_nt: TGTGCCAGCAGTTTAGGGACACGGACTGAAGCTTTCTTT

j_call: TRBJ2-7
clone_size: -
v_call: TRBV29-1
d_call: TRBD1
cdr3_aa: CSVEDPDRGFYEQYF
cdr3_nt: TGCAGCGTTGAAGATCCGGACAGGGGATTCTACGAGCAGTACTTC

j_call: TRBJ2-3
clone_size: -
v_call: TRBV10-3
d_call: -
cdr3_aa: CAISGETDTQYF
cdr3_nt: TGTGCCATCAGTGGAGAAACGGATACGCAGTATTTT

j_call: TRBJ2-2
clone_size: -
v_call: TRBV10-3
d_call: -
cdr3_aa: CASSAGDGNTGELFF
cdr3_nt: TGTGCCTCCTCCGCCGGGGACGGGAACACCGGGGAGCTGTTTTTT

j_call: TRBJ1-1
clone_size: -
v_call: TRBV6-6
d_call: -
cdr3_aa: CASSYVKNTEAFF
cdr3_nt: TGTGCCAGCAGTTACGTGAAGAACACTGAAGCTTTCTTT

j_call: TRBJ1-5
clone_size: -
v_call: TRBV28
d_call: -
cdr3_aa: CASSLPRRDSNQPQHF
cdr3_nt: TGTGCCAGCAGCCTCCCCAGGAGGGACAGCAATCAGCCCCAGCATTTT

j_call: TRBJ1-2
clone_size: -
v_call: TRBV9
d_call: TRBD1
cdr3_aa: CASRPGQGGGYTF
cdr3_nt: TGTGCCAGCAGGCCGGGACAGGGGGGTGGCTACACCTTC

j_call: TRBJ2-3
clone_size: -
v_call: TRBV30
d_call: -
cdr3_aa: CAWSVRGDTQYF
cdr3_nt: TGTGCCTGGAGTGTACGAGGCGATACGCAGTATTTT

j_call: TRBJ2-7
clone_size: -
v_call: TRBV2
d_call: -
cdr3_aa: CARGAPIGTTYEQYF
cdr3_nt: TGTGCCAGGGGGGCCCCGATCGGCACTACCTACGAGCAGTACTTC

j_call: TRBJ1-2
clone_size: -
v_call: TRBV19
d_call: TRBD1
cdr3_aa: CASSPTGGTYYGYTF
cdr3_nt: TGTGCCAGTAGTCCTACAGGGGGAACATACTATGGCTACACCTTC

j_call: TRBJ2-1
clone_size: -
v_call: TRBV10-3
d_call: -
cdr3_aa: CAISQGASSYNEQFF
cdr3_nt: TGTGCCATCAGTCAAGGGGCCAGCTCCTACAATGAGCAGTTCTTC

j_call: TRBJ2-7
clone_size: -
v_call: TRBV20-1
d_call: -
cdr3_aa: CSAVLTAEQYF
cdr3_nt: TGCAGTGCCGTTCTGACAGCCGAGCAGTACTTC

j_call: TRBJ1-5
clone_size: -
v_call: TRBV27
d_call: TRBD1
cdr3_aa: CASSQQGAKQPQHF
cdr3_nt: TGTGCCAGCAGTCAACAGGGGGCTAAACAGCCCCAGCATTTT

j_call: TRBJ2-7
clone_size: -
v_call: TRBV7-3
d_call: -
cdr3_aa: CASSLKLSEQYF
cdr3_nt: TGTGCCAGCAGCTTAAAGCTCTCCGAGCAGTACTTC

j_call: TRBJ2-7
clone_size: -
v_call: TRBV27
d_call: -
cdr3_aa: CASSFSSSYEQYF
cdr3_nt: TGTGCCAGCAGTTTTAGCAGCAGCTACGAGCAGTACTTC

j_call: TRBJ2-5
clone_size: once
v_call: TRBV6-5
d_call: -
cdr3_aa: CASSPSEIRKTQYF
cdr3_nt: TGTGCCAGCAGCCCGTCTGAGATCCGAAAGACCCAGTACTTC

j_call: TRBJ2-4
clone_size: -
v_call: TRBV27
d_call: -
cdr3_aa: CASSSGSTWRHIQYF
cdr3_nt: TGTGCCAGCAGTTCCGGGTCTACCTGGAGGCACATTCAGTACTTC

j_call: TRBJ2-7
clone_size: -
v_call: TRBV28
d_call: -
cdr3_aa: CASSLVNYRAEGYEQYF
cdr3_nt: TGTGCCAGCAGTTTGGTGAACTACAGGGCAGAGGGCTACGAGCAGTACTTC

j_call: TRBJ2-5
clone_size: -
v_call: TRBV7-9
d_call: TRBD1
cdr3_aa: CASSPRQGQETQYF
cdr3_nt: TGTGCCAGCAGCCCTCGACAGGGACAAGAGACCCAGTACTTC

j_call: TRBJ2-5
clone_size: -
v_call: TRBV27
d_call: TRBD1
cdr3_aa: CASKRGGPHAILETQYF
cdr3_nt: TGTGCCAGCAAAAGAGGGGGCCCGCACGCTATATTGGAGACCCAGTACTTC

j_call: TRBJ2-1
clone_size: -
v_call: TRBV6-1
d_call: -
cdr3_aa: CASSAPPTQWNEQFF
cdr3_nt: TGTGCCAGCAGTGCCCCCCCTACCCAATGGAATGAGCAGTTCTTC

j_call: TRBJ1-2
clone_size: -
v_call: TRBV4-1
d_call: TRBD1
cdr3_aa: CASSQGQGRSGYTF
cdr3_nt: TGCGCCAGCAGCCAAGGACAGGGAAGGAGTGGCTACACCTTC

j_call: TRBJ2-1
clone_size: -
v_call: TRBV7-9
d_call: -
cdr3_aa: CASISPLELFGEQFF
cdr3_nt: TGTGCCAGCATCAGTCCCCTAGAGCTTTTCGGAGAGCAGTTCTTC

j_call: TRBJ2-7
clone_size: -
v_call: TRBV19
d_call: -
cdr3_aa: CASSLMITWSAGEYLSYEQYF
cdr3_nt: TGTGCCAGTAGTTTGATGATTACGTGGTCCGCGGGCGAATACCTCTCCTACGAGCAGTACTTC

j_call: TRBJ2-1
clone_size: -
v_call: TRBV27
d_call: -
cdr3_aa: CASSLRTPSYNEQFF
cdr3_nt: TGTGCCAGCAGTTTAAGGACACCCTCCTACAATGAGCAGTTCTTC

j_call: TRBJ1-3
clone_size: -
v_call: TRBV19
d_call: -
cdr3_aa: CASSIDSSMGTGNTIYF
cdr3_nt: TGTGCCAGTAGTATAGACTCCTCCATGGGGACCGGAAACACCATATATTTT